Listed below are T cell receptor beta chains from one sample, sequenced in a study of beta chain features in type 1 diabetes. Data came from immunoSEQ multiplex PCR; TCRdb stores just in-frame clones and leaves some out. The sample consists of about 660,000 clones, around 15% of them appearing once. Sequenced input: naive CD4+ T cells from blood. The receptor set was obtained from a young man with type 1 diabetes. CDR3s include the opening cysteine and the closing phenylalanine or tryptophan. D genes are given only for firm matches. For some rows the clone size is stated as once, few or many, or as a class when expanded; others skip it.

v_gene	d_gene	j_gene	abundance	CDR3aa	CDR3nt
TRBV6-5	TRBD1	TRBJ2-7	NA	CASTRGQGAYEQYF	TGTGCCAGCACCCGGGGACAGGGGGCCTACGAGCAGTACTTC
TRBV5-1	NA	TRBJ2-1	NA	CASRAGDYNEQFF	TGCGCCAGCAGGGCAGGAGATTACAATGAGCAGTTCTTC
TRBV2	NA	TRBJ1-6	NA	CASSEGIITGSPLHF	TGTGCCAGCAGTGAGGGTATCATAACAGGGTCACCCCTCCACTTT
TRBV27	NA	TRBJ2-5	NA	CASSQKTLERETQYF	TGTGCCAGCAGCCAGAAGACATTAGAGAGGGAGACCCAGTACTTC
TRBV25-1	NA	TRBJ1-4	few	CASSGFQGVEKLFF	TGTGCCAGCAGTGGGTTCCAGGGCGTTGAAAAACTGTTTTTT
TRBV2	NA	TRBJ2-1	NA	CASTQETNEQFF	TGTGCCAGCACACAAGAAACGAATGAGCAGTTCTTC
TRBV30	NA	TRBJ1-5	NA	CAWGTGVSQPQHF	TGTGCCTGGGGAACTGGGGTGAGTCAGCCCCAGCATTTT
TRBV5-4	NA	TRBJ2-3	NA	CASSLRLSTDTQYF	TGTGCCAGCAGCTTGCGGCTGAGCACAGATACGCAGTATTTT
TRBV7-9	NA	TRBJ1-4	few	CASSVWGPTNEKLFF	TGTGCCAGCAGCGTGTGGGGGCCAACTAATGAAAAACTGTTTTTT
TRBV5-1	TRBD2	TRBJ2-1	NA	CASSPYMIAGSYNEQFF	TGCGCCAGCAGCCCCTATATGATAGCGGGCTCCTACAATGAGCAGTTCTTC
TRBV4-3	NA	TRBJ2-3	few	CASSQEGRGRRGDTQYF	TGCGCCAGCAGCCAAGAGGGGCGGGGCCGCCGTGGGGATACGCAGTATTTT
TRBV5-1	TRBD2	TRBJ2-7	few	CASSLGLAHSYEQYF	TGCGCCAGCAGCTTAGGACTAGCGCACTCCTACGAGCAGTACTTC
TRBV7-9	TRBD1	TRBJ2-5	NA	CASSEGDRGQETQYF	TGTGCCAGCAGTGAAGGAGACAGGGGCCAAGAGACCCAGTACTTC
TRBV7-3	NA	TRBJ2-1	NA	CASSPGGGKNEQFF	TGTGCCAGCAGCCCAGGAGGCGGGAAGAATGAGCAGTTCTTC
TRBV9	NA	TRBJ2-7	few	CASSQGPRGPYEQYF	TGTGCCAGCAGCCAGGGACCAAGGGGACCCTACGAGCAGTACTTC
TRBV9	TRBD2	TRBJ2-7	NA	CASSTPSGRNPPSYEQYF	TGTGCCAGCAGCACCCCTAGCGGGAGAAACCCTCCCTCCTACGAGCAGTACTTC
TRBV5-1	TRBD2	TRBJ2-3	few	CASSLTSGTDTQYF	TGCGCCAGCAGCTTAACTAGCGGCACAGATACGCAGTATTTT
TRBV7-9	NA	TRBJ2-2	NA	CASSLLLSTGELFF	TGTGCCAGCAGCTTACTTCTGAGCACCGGGGAGCTGTTTTTT
TRBV27	TRBD1	TRBJ2-7	NA	CASSRLTGVSDEQYF	TGTGCCAGCAGCCGCCTGACAGGGGTTAGCGACGAGCAGTACTTC
TRBV28	NA	TRBJ2-1	NA	CASGVSEQFF	TGTGCCAGCGGGGTAAGTGAGCAGTTCTTC
TRBV6-5	NA	TRBJ2-5	NA	CASSSIREAQYF	TGTGCCAGCAGTTCCATCCGGGAAGCCCAGTACTTC
TRBV4-3	TRBD2	TRBJ2-7	NA	CASSQGGPRGDEQYF	TGCGCCAGCAGCCAAGGGGGTCCCCGGGGGGACGAGCAGTACTTC
TRBV30	NA	TRBJ1-5	NA	CAWSVVGQPQHF	TGTGCCTGGAGTGTGGTAGGGCAGCCCCAGCATTTT
TRBV5-1	NA	TRBJ1-1	few	CASSGTGSGNTEAFF	TGCGCCAGCAGCGGAACAGGGTCGGGGAACACTGAAGCTTTCTTT
TRBV27	NA	TRBJ2-3	few	CASSLLGAAGTDTQYF	TGTGCCAGCAGTTTATTGGGGGCTGCGGGCACAGATACGCAGTATTTT
TRBV30	NA	TRBJ2-5	NA	CAWSSGISETQYF	TGTGCCTGGTCATCAGGGATCTCGGAGACCCAGTACTTC
TRBV2	NA	TRBJ1-2	NA	CASSWLIYGYTF	TGTGCCAGCAGTTGGTTGATTTATGGCTACACCTTC
TRBV5-1	NA	TRBJ2-3	few	CASSFRVAMGLSDTQYF	TGCGCCAGCAGCTTCCGCGTGGCGATGGGTCTTTCAGATACGCAGTATTTT
TRBV27	NA	TRBJ1-2	few	CASRPSGGLYGYTF	TGTGCCAGCCGCCCAAGTGGGGGGCTCTATGGCTACACCTTC
TRBV30	NA	TRBJ2-1	NA	CAWSERTNEQFF	TGTGCCTGGAGCGAAAGGACGAATGAGCAGTTCTTC
TRBV21-1	NA	TRBJ1-5	NA	CASTDQPQHF	TGTGCCAGCACCGATCAGCCCCAGCATTTT
TRBV9	NA	TRBJ2-3	NA	CASSVASGPTDTQYF	TGTGCCAGCAGCGTAGCCAGCGGACCCACAGATACGCAGTATTTT
TRBV5-4	NA	TRBJ2-7	few	CASSLGASYEQYF	TGTGCCAGCAGCTTGGGGGCCTCCTACGAGCAGTACTTC
TRBV19	TRBD2	TRBJ2-1	few	CASSIRGTSGRGNEQFF	TGTGCCAGTAGTATAAGGGGGACTAGCGGGAGGGGAAATGAGCAGTTCTTC
TRBV27	NA	TRBJ1-2	NA	CASRSPLTGLASGYTF	TGTGCCAGCAGGTCACCTCTTACAGGGCTGGCTAGCGGCTACACCTTC
TRBV5-1	NA	TRBJ2-7	few	CASSLLSASYEQYF	TGCGCCAGCAGCTTGCTGAGCGCCTCCTACGAGCAGTACTTC
TRBV2	NA	TRBJ1-2	NA	CASSPLRSGYTF	TGTGCCAGCAGCCCCCTCAGAAGCGGCTACACCTTC
TRBV19	NA	TRBJ1-5	NA	CASSKDSNQPQHF	TGTGCCAGTAGTAAGGATAGCAATCAGCCCCAGCATTTT
TRBV29-1	NA	TRBJ2-3	NA	CSVEDVLTQYF	TGCAGCGTGGAGGACGTTCTGACGCAGTATTTT